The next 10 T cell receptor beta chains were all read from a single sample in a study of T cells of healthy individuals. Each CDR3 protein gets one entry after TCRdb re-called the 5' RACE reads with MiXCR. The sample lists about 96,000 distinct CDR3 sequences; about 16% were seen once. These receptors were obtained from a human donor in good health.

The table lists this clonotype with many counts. CDR3 nucleotides: TGTGCCAGTGGACATCCGGCCACTGAAGCTTTCTTT. It specifies CASGHPATEAFF. This chain uses TRBV6-6 with TRBJ1-1, with D possibly being TRBD1 (5 bases). The CDR3 consists of 12 residues. Germline lookup yields CDR1 MNHNY and CDR2 SVGAGI (reference sequence). With 9 bases removed from V and 4 bases from J, the gap between germline ends came to 12 bases.

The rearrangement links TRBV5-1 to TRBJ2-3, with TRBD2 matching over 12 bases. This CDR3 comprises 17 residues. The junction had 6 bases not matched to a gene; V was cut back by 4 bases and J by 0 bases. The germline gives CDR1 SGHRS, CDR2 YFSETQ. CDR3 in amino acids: CASSPGTSGPSTDTQYF. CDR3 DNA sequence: TGCGCCAGCAGCCCGGGGACTAGCGGGCCCAGCACAGATACGCAGTATTTT.

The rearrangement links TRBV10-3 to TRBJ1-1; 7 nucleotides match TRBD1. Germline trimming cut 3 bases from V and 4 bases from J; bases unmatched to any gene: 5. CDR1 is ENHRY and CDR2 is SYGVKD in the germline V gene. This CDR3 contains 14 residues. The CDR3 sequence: CAISDPRTGTEAFF. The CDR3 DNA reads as TGTGCCATCAGTGACCCTAGGACAGGCACTGAAGCTTTCTTT.

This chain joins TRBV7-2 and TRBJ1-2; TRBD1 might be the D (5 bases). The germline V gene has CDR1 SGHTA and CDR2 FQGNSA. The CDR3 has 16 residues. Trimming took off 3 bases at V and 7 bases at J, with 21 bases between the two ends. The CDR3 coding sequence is TGTGCCAGCAGCTTTTGGGGGAAGAGCGTAATGGGTGGCTACACCTTC. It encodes CASSFWGKSVMGGYTF.

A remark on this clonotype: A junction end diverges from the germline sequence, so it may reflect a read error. The CDR3 DNA sequence: TGTGCCAGCAGCTTAGGAGGGAGGGCCTTTTCCTTC. Translated: CASSLGGRAFSF. This sequence joins TRBV7-9 and TRBJ2-1; 7 bases map to TRBD2. The length of the CDR3 is 12 residues. Germline CDR1 and CDR2: SEHNR and FQNEAQ (reference sequence).

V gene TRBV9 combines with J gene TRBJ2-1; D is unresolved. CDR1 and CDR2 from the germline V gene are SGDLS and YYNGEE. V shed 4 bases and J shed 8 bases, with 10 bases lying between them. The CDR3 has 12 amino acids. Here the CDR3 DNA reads TGTGCCAGCAGCCCCCTCCGGGATGAGCAGTTCTTC. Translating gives CASSPLRDEQFF.

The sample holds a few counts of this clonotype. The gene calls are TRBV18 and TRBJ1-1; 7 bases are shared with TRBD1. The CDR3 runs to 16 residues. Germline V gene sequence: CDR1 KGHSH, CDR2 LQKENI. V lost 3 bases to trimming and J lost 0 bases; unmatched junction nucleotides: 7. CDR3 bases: TGTGCCAGCTCACCGAGGGGACAGACTTTGAACACTGAAGCTTTCTTT. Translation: CASSPRGQTLNTEAFF. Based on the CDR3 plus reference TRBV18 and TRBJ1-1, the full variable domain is NAGVMQNPRHLVRRRGQEARLRCSPMKGHSHVYWYRQLPEEGLKFMVYLQKENIIDESGMPKERFSAEFPKEGPSILRIQQVVRGDSAAYFCASSPRGQTLNTEAFFGQGTRLTVV.

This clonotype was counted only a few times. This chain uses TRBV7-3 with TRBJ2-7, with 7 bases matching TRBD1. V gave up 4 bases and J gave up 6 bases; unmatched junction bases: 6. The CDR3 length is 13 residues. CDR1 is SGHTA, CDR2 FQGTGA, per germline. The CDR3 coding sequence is TGTGCCAGCAGCTCCTCACAGGGGAGCGAGCAGTACTTC. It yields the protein CASSSSQGSEQYF.

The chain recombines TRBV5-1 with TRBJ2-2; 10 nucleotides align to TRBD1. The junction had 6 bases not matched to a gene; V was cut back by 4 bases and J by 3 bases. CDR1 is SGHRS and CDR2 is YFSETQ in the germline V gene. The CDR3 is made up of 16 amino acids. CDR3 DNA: TGCGCCAGCAGCCCCGGGACAGGGGTTGACACCGGGGAGCTGTTTTTT. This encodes CASSPGTGVDTGELFF.

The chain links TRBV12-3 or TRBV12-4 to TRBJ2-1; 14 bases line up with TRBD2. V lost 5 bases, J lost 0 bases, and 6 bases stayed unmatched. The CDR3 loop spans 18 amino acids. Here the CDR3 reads CASSGLAGGHSSYNEQFF. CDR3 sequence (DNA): TGTGCCAGCAGTGGACTAGCGGGGGGCCACAGCTCCTACAATGAGCAGTTCTTC.